This is a list of T cell receptor beta chains from one sample in a study of T cell responses to AZD1222 COVID-19 vaccine. TCRdb keeps only in-frame clones here, not all; method: immunoSEQ multiplex PCR. The sample table includes over 140,000 clones. Input material: peripheral blood. These receptor sequences come from an adult in good health. Each CDR3 is given with its conserved first and last residue. A D gene is named only where the DNA matches it firmly.

>TRBJ1-1|TRBV15|TRBD1
CATSTRQGPNTEAFF
TGTGCCACCAGCACCCGACAGGGACCGAACACTGAAGCTTTCTTT
>TRBJ1-6|TRBV6-5|NA
CASSGPSGSPLHF
TGTGCCAGCAGCGGACCAAGCGGTTCACCCCTCCACTTT
>TRBJ1-1|TRBV5-1|TRBD1
CASSSQGGRASKEAFF
TGCGCCAGCAGCTCCCAGGGGGGACGGGCCTCGAAAGAAGCTTTCTTT
>TRBJ1-1|TRBV3-1/TRBV3-2|NA
CASSRFDGGDTEAFF
TGTGCCAGCAGCCGTTTCGACGGTGGCGACACTGAAGCTTTCTTT
>TRBJ2-2|TRBV6-6|NA
CASSYWGGGAGELFF
TGTGCCAGCAGTTACTGGGGCGGGGGCGCCGGGGAGCTGTTTTTT
>TRBJ1-5|TRBV7-3|NA
CASSLGLGQPQHF
TGTGCCAGCAGCCTGGGACTGGGGCAGCCCCAGCATTTT
>TRBJ2-3|TRBV28|NA
CASSLWGLNTDTQYF
TGTGCCAGCAGTTTATGGGGACTGAACACAGATACGCAGTATTTT
>TRBJ2-7|TRBV13|NA
CASSSSGRGSYEQYF
TGTGCCAGCAGCTCGTCGGGCAGGGGATCCTACGAGCAGTACTTC
>TRBJ1-4|TRBV9|NA
CASSPNPGQGNEKLFF
TGTGCCAGCAGCCCCAATCCGGGGCAGGGTAATGAAAAACTGTTTTTT
>TRBJ2-2|TRBV7-3|NA
CASSPRQANTGELFF
TGTGCCAGCAGCCCGCGACAGGCGAACACCGGGGAGCTGTTTTTT
>TRBJ1-6|TRBV9|NA
CASSVELNSPLHF
TGTGCCAGCAGCGTAGAGCTTAATTCACCCCTCCACTTT
>TRBJ2-7|TRBV18|TRBD1
CASSPPRDRRLREQYF
TGTGCCAGCTCACCTCCCCGGGACAGGAGATTGAGGGAGCAGTACTTC
>TRBJ1-2|TRBV5-5|NA
CASSSGTGINYGYTF
TGTGCCAGCAGCTCGGGCACAGGGATTAACTATGGCTACACCTTC
>TRBJ1-2|TRBV6-5|NA
CASRPTGRTNYGYTF
TGTGCCAGCAGACCGACCGGACGTACAAACTATGGCTACACCTTC
>TRBJ2-5|TRBV5-1|NA
CASSGETQYF
TGCGCCAGCAGTGGGGAGACCCAGTACTTC
>TRBJ1-1|TRBV19|NA
CASIEGRNMNTEAFF
TGTGCCAGTATAGAGGGACGGAATATGAACACTGAAGCTTTCTTT
>TRBJ1-2|TRBV30|NA
CAWSVSQVDGYTF
TGTGCCTGGAGTGTGTCTCAAGTCGATGGCTACACCTTC
>TRBJ1-5|TRBV6-6|NA
CAGGSSNQPQHF
TGTGCAGGGGGGTCGAGCAATCAGCCCCAGCATTTT
>TRBJ1-4|TRBV2|TRBD1
CASIRDRGKKLFF
TGTGCCAGCATCCGGGACAGGGGTAAAAAACTGTTTTTT
>TRBJ2-7|TRBV12-5|NA
CASGPPTGLYEQYF
TGTGCTAGTGGCCCACCCACGGGCCTCTACGAGCAGTACTTC
>TRBJ1-2|TRBV11-1|TRBD1
CASSTTGGDYGYTF
TGTGCCAGCAGCACGACAGGGGGCGACTATGGCTACACCTTC
>TRBJ2-7|TRBV24-1|TRBD1
CATSGLDRGAYEQYF
TGTGCCACCAGTGGCCTGGACAGGGGCGCCTACGAGCAGTACTTC
>TRBJ2-1|TRBV11-3|NA
CASTRRAGPYNEQFF
TGTGCCAGCACCCGCCGGGCTGGACCCTACAATGAGCAGTTCTTC
>TRBJ1-5|TRBV6-5|NA
CASSYSATTNQPQHF
TGTGCCAGCAGTTACTCCGCAACAACTAATCAGCCCCAGCATTTT
>TRBJ2-1|TRBV7-2|NA
CASSSSRGNEQFF
TGTGCCAGCAGCTCCTCCCGGGGCAATGAGCAGTTCTTC
>TRBJ2-5|TRBV5-4|TRBD1
CASSLPGQISGTQYF
TGTGCCAGCAGCCTACCGGGACAGATATCCGGGACCCAGTACTTC
>TRBJ2-7|TRBV3-1/TRBV3-2|NA
CASSQDRLAIYEQYF
TGTGCCAGCAGCCAAGATCGGCTAGCGATCTACGAGCAGTACTTC
>TRBJ1-4|TRBV14|TRBD1
CASSQGPPRGLGKLFF
TGTGCCAGCAGCCAAGGCCCCCCCAGGGGGCTCGGAAAACTGTTTTTT
>TRBJ1-2|TRBV3-1/TRBV3-2|NA
CASRNGGVDYGYTF
TGTGCCAGCAGGAACGGAGGGGTAGACTATGGCTACACCTTC
>TRBJ2-7|TRBV12-3/TRBV12-4|TRBD1
CASSRDSGYEQYF
TGTGCCAGCAGCCGGGACAGCGGCTACGAGCAGTACTTC
>TRBJ1-1|TRBV5-1|NA
CASSLAGDTEAFF
TGCGCCAGCAGCTTGGCGGGGGATACTGAAGCTTTCTTT
>TRBJ1-2|TRBV6-6|NA
CASNPKGRILGYTF
TGTGCCAGCAACCCCAAGGGGCGGATATTGGGCTACACCTTC
>TRBJ2-7|TRBV18|TRBD1
CASSPSQGAGSYEQYF
TGTGCCAGCTCACCATCACAGGGGGCAGGGTCCTACGAGCAGTACTTC
>TRBJ2-3|TRBV19|TRBD2
CASSRGGADTQYF
TGTGCCAGTAGTCGGGGGGGCGCGGATACGCAGTATTTT
>TRBJ2-3|TRBV6-5|NA
CASSYSGRPSTDTQYF
TGTGCCAGCAGTTACTCGGGACGGCCTAGCACAGATACGCAGTATTTT
>TRBJ1-3|TRBV3-1/TRBV3-2|NA
CASSQESLVASGNTIYF
TGTGCCAGCAGCCAAGAGTCCCTGGTCGCCTCTGGAAACACCATATATTTT
>TRBJ2-1|TRBV19|NA
CASSISLGLEQFF
TGTGCCAGTAGTATCTCCTTGGGTTTGGAGCAGTTCTTC
>TRBJ1-2|TRBV24-1|NA
CATSDSAGTGYGYTF
TGTGCCACCAGTGATTCGGCAGGGACTGGATATGGCTACACCTTC
>TRBJ1-5|TRBV27|NA
CASSGAPHSNQPQHF
TGTGCCAGCAGCGGGGCCCCACATAGCAATCAGCCCCAGCATTTT
>TRBJ1-2|TRBV6-6|NA
CASRGDRINYGYTF
TGTGCCAGCAGAGGGGACCGAATTAACTATGGCTACACCTTC